Listed below are T cell receptor beta chains from one sample, sequenced in a study of shared clonotypes between healthy human individuals. Some clones are missing from TCRdb's copy, which holds only in-frame ones; the method was immunoSEQ multiplex PCR. The sample records roughly 2.2 million clones, about 90% being singletons. Sequenced sample: naive CD4+ T cells from PBMCs. Receptors were obtained from a man between 18 and 29 years old in good health. Some clones in this sample may be carry-over from other donors' samples. The CDR3 runs from the conserved cysteine through the conserved F or W. A D gene is named only where the DNA matches it firmly. Size values are once, few and many counts, or a class for expanded clones, and some rows have none.

NA	NA	TRBV5-1	TRBJ1-1	CASSPGLGRKNTEAFF	TGCGCCAGCAGTCCGGGGTTAGGACGGAAGAACACTGAAGCTTTCTTT
TRBD1	NA	TRBV28	TRBJ2-1	CASRRTGQGYNEQFF	TGTGCCAGCCGAAGAACGGGACAGGGTTACAATGAGCAGTTCTTC
NA	NA	TRBV7-3	TRBJ2-3	CASSLSRGTDTQYF	TGTGCCAGCAGCTTAAGCCGAGGCACAGATACGCAGTATTTT
NA	NA	TRBV28	TRBJ1-1	CASSFQGNTEAFF	TGTGCCAGCAGTTTTCAGGGTAACACTGAAGCTTTCTTT
NA	NA	TRBV11-1	TRBJ1-3	CASSLSRSSGNTIYF	TGTGCCAGCAGCTTGAGTCGGAGCTCTGGAAACACCATATATTTT
TRBD2	NA	TRBV7-9	TRBJ2-7	CASSSTSGRAELQYF	TGTGCCAGCAGCTCGACTAGCGGGAGGGCTGAATTGCAGTACTTC
TRBD1	once	TRBV29-1	TRBJ1-1	CSGGQGNTEAFF	TGCAGCGGGGGACAGGGAAACACTGAAGCTTTCTTT
NA	NA	TRBV18	TRBJ1-5	CASSTTAQGEQPQHF	TGTGCCAGTTCTACCACTGCCCAGGGCGAGCAGCCCCAGCATTTT
NA	NA	TRBV28	TRBJ1-5	CASSLRVQPQHF	TGTGCCAGCAGTTTGAGAGTGCAGCCCCAGCATTTT
NA	NA	TRBV7-9	TRBJ1-1	CASSSQGLTEAFF	TGTGCCAGCAGCTCCCAGGGGTTAACTGAAGCTTTCTTT
NA	NA	TRBV27	TRBJ1-2	CASSFRGTYGYTF	TGTGCCAGCAGTTTCAGGGGTACCTATGGCTACACCTTC
NA	NA	TRBV7-9	TRBJ2-5	CASSRTQETQYF	TGTGCCAGCAGCCGGACCCAAGAGACCCAGTACTTC
NA	few	TRBV7-9	TRBJ1-5	CASSLMNQPQHF	TGTGCCAGCAGCTTAATGAATCAGCCCCAGCATTTT
TRBD1	once	TRBV6-5	TRBJ2-7	CASSRQGSSYEQYF	TGTGCCAGCAGTCGACAGGGCAGCTCCTACGAGCAGTACTTC
NA	NA	TRBV9	TRBJ1-3	CASSPRTRGNTIYF	TGTGCCAGCAGCCCGCGGACACGTGGAAACACCATATATTTT
NA	NA	TRBV28	TRBJ1-2	CASSLYPGAYYGYTF	TGTGCCAGCAGTTTATACCCAGGGGCCTACTATGGCTACACCTTC
NA	NA	TRBV6-1	TRBJ2-1	CASSPNYNEQFF	TGTGCCAGCAGCCCAAATTACAATGAGCAGTTCTTC
TRBD2	NA	TRBV7-3	TRBJ2-2	CASSVSGSDTGELFF	TGTGCCAGCAGCGTCAGCGGGAGTGACACCGGGGAGCTGTTTTTT
NA	once	TRBV7-9	TRBJ2-7	CASSLGQRISYEQYF	TGTGCCAGCAGCTTAGGGCAGAGGATCTCCTACGAGCAGTACTTC
NA	NA	TRBV5-1	TRBJ1-1	CASSRMTDRNTEAFF	TGCGCCAGCAGTCGGATGACAGACCGGAACACTGAAGCTTTCTTT
NA	few	TRBV5-1	TRBJ1-1	CASSLLSGDTEAFF	TGCGCCAGCAGCTTATTATCGGGGGACACTGAAGCTTTCTTT
TRBD1	NA	TRBV4-3	TRBJ2-3	CASSQGQGVTDTQYF	TGCGCCAGCAGCCAGGGACAGGGGGTCACAGATACGCAGTATTTT
NA	NA	TRBV18	TRBJ2-1	CASSPSQGRGSYYNEQFF	TGTGCCAGCTCACCCTCCCAGGGACGGGGGAGTTACTACAATGAGCAGTTCTTC
NA	NA	TRBV6-1	TRBJ1-1	CASSVSGSGEAFF	TGTGCCAGCAGTGTCTCTGGCTCGGGTGAAGCTTTCTTT
NA	once	TRBV28	TRBJ1-2	CASSFQAYGYTF	TGTGCCAGCAGTTTTCAGGCCTATGGCTACACCTTC
TRBD2	NA	TRBV19	TRBJ2-1	CASSNLLAGGLVDEQFF	TGTGCCAGTAGTAATTTACTAGCGGGAGGGCTTGTGGATGAGCAGTTCTTC
NA	NA	TRBV5-1	TRBJ1-1	CASSLVPRGPEAFF	TGCGCCAGCAGCTTGGTCCCCAGGGGCCCTGAAGCTTTCTTT
TRBD2	NA	TRBV4-2	TRBJ2-7	CASSRERAGEYEQYF	TGTGCCAGCAGCCGTGAGCGAGCGGGAGAATACGAGCAGTACTTC
NA	NA	TRBV9	TRBJ2-3	CASTLAHSTDTQYF	TGTGCCAGCACTTTAGCTCACAGCACAGATACGCAGTATTTT
NA	NA	TRBV5-1	TRBJ1-4	CASSLVGGANEKLFF	TGCGCCAGCAGCTTGGTTGGAGGGGCGAATGAAAAACTGTTTTTT
NA	NA	TRBV14	TRBJ1-3	CASSQDSLPENTIYF	TGTGCCAGCAGCCAAGATTCCCTGCCTGAAAACACCATATATTTT
NA	NA	TRBV5-1	TRBJ1-2	CASSLGERTGYTF	TGCGCCAGCAGCTTGGGGGAGCGTACGGGCTACACCTTC
NA	NA	TRBV6-1	TRBJ2-1	CASSEVGNEQFF	TGTGCCAGCAGTGAAGTCGGGAATGAGCAGTTCTTC
TRBD1	NA	TRBV5-1	TRBJ1-4	CASSPVGQGNEKLFF	TGCGCCAGCAGCCCGGTGGGACAGGGCAATGAAAAACTGTTTTTT
TRBD1	NA	TRBV5-1	TRBJ2-2	CASSLPTGGDGELFF	TGCGCCAGCAGCTTACCGACAGGGGGTGACGGGGAGCTGTTTTTT